This T cell receptor (beta chain) was obtained from a study of blood T cell repertoires in COVID-19. Seattle patients were enrolled during active infection and followed longitudinally. With 5 bases clipped from V and 2 bases from J, the junction kept 8 bases outside the gene matches. The CDR3 has 16 residues. The germline V gene encodes CDR1 SGHAT and CDR2 FQNNGV. Sequencing was performed with immunoSEQ multiplex PCR; in TCRdb, only in-frame clones are kept and a portion is missing. Among 250,000 to 400,000 clones listed, approximately 87% were seen once. The chain is built from TRBV11-2 and TRBJ2-5, with 10 bases matching TRBD2. Sequencing input: peripheral blood. The clonotype originates from a woman younger than 45 with COVID-19, enrolled during active disease. The DNA for the CDR3 is TGTGCCAGCAGCCTAGGGCTAGCGGGAGTACAAGAGACCCAGTACTTC. Translation: CASSLGLAGVQETQYF.